This paragraph covers one TCR beta chain sequence. The record originates from a study of blood T cell repertoires in COVID-19. The V end was cut by 6 bases, the J end by 1 base, with 10 bases between. Germline CDR1 reads MNHNY; CDR2 reads SVGAGI (reference sequence). The CDR3 length is 14 residues. The data were produced by immunoSEQ multiplex PCR, yet TCRdb's version contains in-frame clones alone and is incomplete. The sample lists 200,000 to 250,000 clones; more than 85% were seen once. The receptor comes from a woman between 65 and 79 years old with active or convalescent COVID-19. The sample comprised peripheral blood. The chain employs TRBV6-6 and TRBJ1-5, with a weak D call TRBD1 (5 bases). The CDR3 sequence is CASSLRQSNQPQHF. CDR3 nucleotide sequence: TGTGCCAGCAGCCTCCGACAGAGCAATCAGCCCCAGCATTTT.